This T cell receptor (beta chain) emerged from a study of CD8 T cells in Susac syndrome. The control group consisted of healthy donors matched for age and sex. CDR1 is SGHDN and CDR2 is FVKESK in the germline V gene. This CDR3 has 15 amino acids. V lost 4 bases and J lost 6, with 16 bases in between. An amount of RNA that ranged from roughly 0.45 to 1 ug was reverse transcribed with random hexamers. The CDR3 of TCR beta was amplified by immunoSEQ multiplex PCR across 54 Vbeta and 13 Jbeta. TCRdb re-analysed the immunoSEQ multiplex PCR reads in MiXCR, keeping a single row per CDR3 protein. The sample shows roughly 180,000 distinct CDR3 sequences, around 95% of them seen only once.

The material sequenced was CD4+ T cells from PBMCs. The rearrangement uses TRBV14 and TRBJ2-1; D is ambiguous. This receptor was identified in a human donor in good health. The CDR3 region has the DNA TGTGCCAGCAGCCCGTTATCTCGCGCAGCCAATGAGCAGTTCTTC. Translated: CASSPLSRAANEQFF.